The TCR beta chain described here comes from a study of tumor-infiltrating lymphocytes in localized non-small cell lung cancer. Sequencing was performed with immunoSEQ multiplex PCR; in TCRdb, only in-frame clones are kept and a portion is missing. This table has approximately 4,000 clones, about 70% appearing once. Per the germline V gene, CDR1 is LNHDA and CDR2 is SQIVND (reference sequence). V was pared by 8 bases and J by 4 bases, with 14 bases between. CDR3 size: 13 residues. This clone came up a few times. The chain couples TRBV19 to TRBJ1-1, with TRBD1 as a possible D gene (5 bases). The material sequenced was uninvolved lung tissue not adjacent to the tumor. The receptor's source is a human donor with non-small cell lung cancer. This chain's CDR3 is CASADSWSTEAFF. CDR3 DNA: TGTGCCAGTGCAGACAGTTGGAGCACTGAAGCTTTCTTT. The full variable domain, its missing parts supplied by reference TRBV19 and TRBJ1-1, is DGGITQSPKYLFRKEGQNVTLSCEQNLNHDAMYWYRQDPGQGLRLIYYSQIVNDFQKGDIAEGYSVSREKKESFPLTVTSAQKNPTAFYLCASADSWSTEAFFGQGTRLTVV.